These T cell receptor beta chains were read from a single sample in a study of blood T cell repertoires in COVID-19. Clones were sequenced by immunoSEQ multiplex PCR, and TCRdb holds only the in-frame ones, with some missing. The sample includes some 350,000 clones, roughly 87% of them seen just once. Sequencing input: PBMCs or T cells enriched from blood (not recorded which). These receptors all come from a woman aged 30 to 39 who had recovered from COVID-19. The CDR3 runs from the conserved cysteine through the conserved F or W. D genes are given only for firm matches. Clone size is not always given. Where it is, it says once, few, many or a class for expanded clones.

d_call	v_call	j_call	clone_size	cdr3_nt	cdr3_aa
NA	TRBV25-1	TRBJ1-1	NA	TGTGCCAGTAGAAGATCTACGCCGAACACTGAAGCTTTCTTT	CASRRSTPNTEAFF
TRBD2	TRBV10-2	TRBJ2-1	NA	TGCGCCAGCAGTGACTGGGGGGGACCGAGCTCCTACAATGAGCAGTTCTTC	CASSDWGGPSSYNEQFF
TRBD1	TRBV19	TRBJ1-1	NA	TGTGCCAGTAGTATTCTTCTGGGACAGGGGAACACTGAAGCTTTCTTT	CASSILLGQGNTEAFF
NA	TRBV6-5	TRBJ1-2	NA	TGTGCCAGCAGTTACTCTAGCGGTGGCTACACCTTC	CASSYSSGGYTF
NA	TRBV28	TRBJ2-7	NA	TGTGCCAGCACCGACGTGGCAGGGTCGCACGAGCAGTACTTC	CASTDVAGSHEQYF
TRBD1	TRBV29-1	TRBJ1-1	NA	TGCAGCGTCTCTAGGACAGGGAAAAACACTGAAGCTTTCTTT	CSVSRTGKNTEAFF
TRBD2	TRBV30	TRBJ2-5	NA	TGTGCCTGGAGTCCGGGACTAGAGGGGGAGACCCAGTACTTC	CAWSPGLEGETQYF
TRBD2	TRBV7-9	TRBJ2-1	NA	TGTGCCAGCAGCGCCCCCGGGACTAGGATCAATGAGCAGTTCTTC	CASSAPGTRINEQFF
NA	TRBV27	TRBJ1-4	few	TGTGCCAGCGGGCGAGGAGGGCAAGAAAAACTGTTTTTT	CASGRGGQEKLFF
NA	TRBV15	TRBJ2-7	NA	TGTGCCACCAGCAGAGGGGGCTCCCTCGGGGAGCAGTACTTC	CATSRGGSLGEQYF
TRBD1	TRBV28	TRBJ2-7	NA	TGTGCCAGCAGAGGACAGGGGGCGGGAGAGCAGTACTTC	CASRGQGAGEQYF
NA	TRBV12-3/TRBV12-4	TRBJ2-7	NA	TGTGCCAGCAGGCGGGACCCGAACTACGAGCAGTACTTC	CASRRDPNYEQYF